Here is one T cell receptor beta chain with its context. The specificity of this receptor is unknown. One base away there is no much larger clone; base qualities are not given. This sample is drawn from a study of somatic mutations in cytotoxic T cells in rheumatoid arthritis (dated by TCRdb to between 2016 and 2019). With respect to the entire study: Sorted V beta1+ cells also underwent TCRB sequencing, and some V beta antibody-stained T-cell populations were flow-sorted at nearly 100% purity on a FACSAria II or Sony SH800. Whether expanded CD8+ T-cell clones in untreated, newly diagnosed rheumatoid arthritis carry somatic mutations was the study question, and clonality was characterized with TCRB deep sequencing. For 65 to 80 rheumatoid arthritis patients and approximately 20 healthy controls, TCRB deep sequencing was carried out. Median age was essentially the same in the patient group and the control group. Broader findings and caveats from the paper: The expanded CD8+ clones had unknown antigen targets, and not appearing in virus-specific databases did not rule out that they were virus-specific. Healthy controls showed no age-related increase in CD8+ clonality, whereas patients did (Spearman r ~ 0.5). The finding that TRBV07 was slightly underrepresented in patients was left unadjusted for multiple comparisons. There was no significant difference in CD8+ T-cell clonality between rheumatoid arthritis patients and age-matched healthy controls. Several identical CD8+ TCRB sequences were found in both blood and synovial fluid, and in about an eighth of the roughly 65 patients the largest CD8+ clone exceeded 20% of CD8+ cells.

CDR1 and CDR2 are read off the germline V gene (reference sequence) as LNHDA and SQIVND. V is pruned by 3 bases and J by 4 bases, leaving 14 bases of the junction without a gene match. Measured from the cysteine to the phenylalanine, the CDR3 is 17 residues long. Kept here is only the CDR3 DNA, which spans 51 bases and is read in frame from base 1. Buffy coats from 20 blood donors served as healthy controls, a group that was 55% female with a median age of approximately 61 years (range about 21-75). On an AutoMACS, CD4+ and CD8+ cells were isolated via positive magnetic bead selection, and their purity was verified by flow cytometry. Ficoll-Paque PLUS density gradient separation was used to isolate peripheral blood mononuclear cells. Nucleospin Tissue or Tissue XS kits were used to extract DNA from CD4-enriched, CD8-enriched or PBMC samples, and a Qubit 2.0 fluorometer was used for quantification.

TCRB CDR3 sequencing used the immunoSEQ assay on genomic DNA. On the authors' methods: The analyses included only productive TCRB rearrangements. Clonality was calculated as a Shannon entropy-based productive clonality index, and a clone was defined by a unique TCRB CDR3 sequence. To calculate repertoire overlap between two samples, the template counts of each clone were considered relative to each sample's total templates. V-gene usage from TCRB sequencing and V-gene usage measured by flow cytometry were correlated (Spearman r of about 0.62). The clones in this table, taken by TCRdb from immuneACCESS, are in-frame only. Not every clone is retained; where verified, under half of the shortfall comes from an unresolved V gene, and the cause of the rest is unknown. The V and J calls and clone size are taken from that table; D and trimming were inferred from the DNA. Present in this sample are roughly 35,000 clones, around 80% of which were seen just once. Roughly 3.2% of the sample is in the top ten clones.

This TCR was sampled from a middle-aged man in good health. Recombination joined TRBV19 with TRBJ2-7; the central 8 bases match TRBD2. Source material: CD8+ T cells sorted from blood. The bases read TGTGCCAGTAGTATCAGCTCGGCTAGCGGGTCTGGGTACGAGCAGTACTTC. This translates into CASSISSASGSGYEQYF.